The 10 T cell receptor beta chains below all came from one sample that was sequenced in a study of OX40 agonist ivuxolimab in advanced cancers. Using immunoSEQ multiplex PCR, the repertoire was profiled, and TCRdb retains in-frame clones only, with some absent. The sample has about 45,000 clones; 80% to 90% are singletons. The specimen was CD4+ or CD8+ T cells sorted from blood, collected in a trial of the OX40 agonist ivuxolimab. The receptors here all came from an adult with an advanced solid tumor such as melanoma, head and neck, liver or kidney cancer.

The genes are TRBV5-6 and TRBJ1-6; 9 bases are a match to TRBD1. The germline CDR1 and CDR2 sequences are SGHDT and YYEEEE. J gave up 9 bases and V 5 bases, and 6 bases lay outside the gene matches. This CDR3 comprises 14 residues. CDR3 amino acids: CASSKQGAVSPLHF. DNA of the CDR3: TGTGCCAGCAGTAAACAGGGGGCGGTTTCACCCCTCCACTTT.

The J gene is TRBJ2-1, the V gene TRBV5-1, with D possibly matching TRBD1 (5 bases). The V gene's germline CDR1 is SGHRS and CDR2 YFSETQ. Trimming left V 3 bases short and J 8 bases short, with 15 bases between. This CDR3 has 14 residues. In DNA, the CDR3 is TGCGCCAGCAGCTACTTCCGCAGGGTTGATGAGCAGTTCTTC. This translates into CASSYFRRVDEQFF.

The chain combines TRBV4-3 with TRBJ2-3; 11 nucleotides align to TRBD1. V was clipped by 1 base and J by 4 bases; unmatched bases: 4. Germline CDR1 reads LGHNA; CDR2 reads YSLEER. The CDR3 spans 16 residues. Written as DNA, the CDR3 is TGCGCCAGCAGCCAAGCACGGACAGGGGGCCCAGATACGCAGTATTTT. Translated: CASSQARTGGPDTQYF.

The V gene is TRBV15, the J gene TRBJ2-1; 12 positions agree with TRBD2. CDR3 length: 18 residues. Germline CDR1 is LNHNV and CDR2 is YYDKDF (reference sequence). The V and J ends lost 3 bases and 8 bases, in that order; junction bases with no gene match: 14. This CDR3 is CATSRGALAGGSQDEQFF. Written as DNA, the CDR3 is TGTGCCACCAGCAGGGGTGCCCTAGCGGGAGGGTCCCAGGATGAGCAGTTCTTC.

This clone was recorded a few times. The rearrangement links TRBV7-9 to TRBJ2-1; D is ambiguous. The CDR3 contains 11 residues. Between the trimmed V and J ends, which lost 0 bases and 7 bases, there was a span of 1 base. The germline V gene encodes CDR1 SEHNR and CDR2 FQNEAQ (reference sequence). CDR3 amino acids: CASSLANEQFF. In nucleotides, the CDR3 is TGTGCCAGCAGCTTAGCTAATGAGCAGTTCTTC.

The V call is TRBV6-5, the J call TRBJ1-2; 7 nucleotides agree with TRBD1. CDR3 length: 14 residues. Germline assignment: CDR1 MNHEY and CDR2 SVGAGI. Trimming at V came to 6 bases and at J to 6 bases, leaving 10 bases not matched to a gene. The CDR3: CASSSQGMGDGYTF. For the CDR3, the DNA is TGTGCCAGCAGCTCACAGGGGATGGGCGATGGCTACACCTTC.

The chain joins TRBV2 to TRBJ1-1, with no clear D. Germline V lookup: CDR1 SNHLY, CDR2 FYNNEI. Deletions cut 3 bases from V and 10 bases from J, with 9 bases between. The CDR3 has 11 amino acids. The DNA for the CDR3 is TGTGCCAGCAGTGATGGGTGGGGAGCTTTCTTT. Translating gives CASSDGWGAFF.

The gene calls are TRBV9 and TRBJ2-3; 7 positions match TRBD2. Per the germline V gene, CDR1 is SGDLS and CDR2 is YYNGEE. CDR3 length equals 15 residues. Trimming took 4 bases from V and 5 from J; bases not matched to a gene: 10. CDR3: CASSPGTTPQDTQYF. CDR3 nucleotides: TGTGCCAGCAGCCCGGGGACTACCCCACAAGATACGCAGTATTTT.

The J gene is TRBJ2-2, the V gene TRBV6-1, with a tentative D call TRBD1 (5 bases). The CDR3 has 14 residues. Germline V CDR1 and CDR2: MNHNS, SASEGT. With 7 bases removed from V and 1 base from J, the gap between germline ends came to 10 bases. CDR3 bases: TGTGCCAGCACTCCTAGGGGGAACACCGGGGAGCTGTTTTTT. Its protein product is CASTPRGNTGELFF.

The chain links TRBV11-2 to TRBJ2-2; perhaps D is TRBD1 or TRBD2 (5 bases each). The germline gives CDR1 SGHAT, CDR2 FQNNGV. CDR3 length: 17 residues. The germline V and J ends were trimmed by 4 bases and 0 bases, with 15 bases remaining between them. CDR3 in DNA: TGTGCCAGCAGCTGGCGTAGGGGAGATTCGAACACCGGGGAGCTGTTTTTT. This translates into CASSWRRGDSNTGELFF.